The 24 T cell receptor beta chains in this list originate from one sample, sequenced in a study of cytomegalovirus exposure and HLA in healthy donors. A multiplex PCR was run with 60 Vbeta primers and 13 Jbeta primers. Generated by immunoSEQ multiplex PCR, the TCRdb table keeps only in-frame clones and is missing some. Of about 160,000 clones listed, about 80% were seen once; the top ten hold approximately 1.3%. The sample taken for sequencing was PBMCs. These receptor sequences come from a young man in good health and CMV-seronegative.

Comments on this clone: Other DNA sequences in the sample encode the same CDR3. The genes are TRBV6-5 and TRBJ2-7; 9 bases fit TRBD1. CDR1 MNHEY and CDR2 SVGAGI come from the germline V gene. After removal of 4 bases from V and 4 bases from J, the junction contained 2 bases not matched to a gene. The CDR3 spans 13 residues. The DNA for the CDR3 is TGTGCCAGCAGTTCGGACAGGGGATACGAGCAGTACTTC. The encoded protein is CASSSDRGYEQYF.

In this sample, this clone turned up once. The chain employs TRBV19 and TRBJ1-5, with 9 bases that match TRBD1. CDR1 is LNHDA and CDR2 is SQIVND in the germline V gene (reference sequence). The CDR3 contains 15 residues. Unmatched junction bases numbered 6, after V lost 9 bases and J lost 0 bases. CDR3 nucleotides: TGTGCCAGCTGGGACAGGGATTATAGCAATCAGCCCCAGCATTTT. Translation: CASWDRDYSNQPQHF.

The rearrangement links TRBV30 to TRBJ2-5; 12 nucleotides match TRBD2. Per the germline V gene, CDR1 is GTSNPN and CDR2 is SVGIG (reference sequence). The CDR3 loop spans 16 amino acids. CDR3 bases: TGTGCGGCGGGGGCTAGCGGGGGGGTGGGTCAAGAGACCCAGTACTTC. Encoded protein: CAAGASGGVGQETQYF.

The chain combines TRBV19 with TRBJ2-3, with 10 nucleotides matching TRBD2. The V gene end was trimmed by 3 bases and the J gene end by 4 bases; junction bases not matched to a gene: 10. This CDR3 is built from 17 residues. The germline V gene encodes CDR1 LNHDA and CDR2 SQIVND (reference sequence). CDR3 sequence reads: CASSIQLSGGRSDTQYF. CDR3 coding DNA: TGTGCCAGTAGTATCCAGCTTAGCGGGGGGAGGTCAGATACGCAGTATTTT.

The chain combines TRBV9 with TRBJ1-1; TRBD1 matches 9 bases. The CDR3 is 15 residues long. Trimming cost V 5 bases and J 5 bases; bases outside gene matches: 10. In germline, CDR1 is SGDLS, CDR2 YYNGEE. The CDR3 region is CASRGGTGGKTEAFF. The CDR3 DNA reads TGTGCCAGCAGGGGGGGTACAGGGGGCAAGACTGAAGCTTTCTTT.

V gene TRBV5-5 combines with J gene TRBJ2-7; 9 bases are shared with TRBD2. The V gene end was trimmed by 0 bases and the J gene end by 1 base; junction bases not matched to a gene: 5. Germline loops: CDR1 SGHKS, CDR2 YYEKEE (reference sequence). The length of the CDR3 is 16 residues. The CDR3 DNA is TGTGCCAGCAGCTTGGGGGGTCTAGCGGGATCCTACGAGCAGTACTTC. Its protein is CASSLGGLAGSYEQYF.

This clone appeared once. The chain links TRBV30 to TRBJ2-3; D perhaps matches TRBD2 (6 bases). This CDR3 spans 15 amino acids. Germline lookup yields CDR1 GTSNPN and CDR2 SVGIG (reference sequence). The V end lost 1 base, the J end lost 1 base, and 12 bases lay between the germline ends. Here the CDR3 DNA reads TGTGCCTGGAGTGGTATGGGGGGACGCACAGATACGCAGTATTTT. It specifies CAWSGMGGRTDTQYF.

This chain links TRBV5-1 with TRBJ1-1; the D is unclear. Germline V CDR1 and CDR2: SGHRS, YFSETQ. V lost 0 bases to trimming and J lost 5 bases, with 11 bases between them. The CDR3 length is 14 residues. CDR3 loop: CASSLVEPETEAFF. CDR3 DNA: TGCGCCAGCAGCTTGGTCGAACCCGAGACTGAAGCTTTCTTT.

The chain couples TRBV5-1 to TRBJ1-1; 8 nucleotides align to TRBD1. Per the germline V gene, CDR1 is SGHRS and CDR2 is YFSETQ. Trimming took 4 bases from V and 4 from J; bases not matched to a gene: 6. The CDR3 sequence is 14 residues long. Here the CDR3 reads CASSLEDRVTEAFF. The CDR3 DNA reads as TGCGCCAGCAGCCTGGAGGACAGGGTCACTGAAGCTTTCTTT.

This clone was counted between two and nine times. This chain joins TRBV19 and TRBJ1-2, with D hard to call. The ends were cut back, 5 bases at V and 4 bases at J, with 8 bases in the middle. CDR1 is LNHDA and CDR2 is SQIVND in the germline V gene (reference sequence). This CDR3 has 12 residues. The CDR3 region has the DNA TGTGCCAGTAGTGCGACTGCCTATGGCTACACCTTC. Its protein is CASSATAYGYTF.

This clone has a single count. The V gene is TRBV7-2, the J gene TRBJ2-5, with 7 positions matching TRBD1. Germline V gene lookup returns CDR1 SGHTA and CDR2 FQGNSA. This CDR3 has 17 residues. V shed 1 base, J shed 4 bases, and the junction held 12 bases outside the gene matches. CDR3 in DNA: TGTGCCAGCAGCTTAGGCCTTAGACAGGGAAGGGGAGAGACCCAGTACTTC. Translating it yields CASSLGLRQGRGETQYF.

The CDR3 here is CSARAPDTQYF. The CDR3 DNA reads TGCAGTGCCAGGGCCCCAGATACGCAGTATTTT. The chain is built from TRBV20-1 and TRBJ2-3; tentatively, D is TRBD1 (5 bases). The CDR3 is made up of 11 amino acids. From germline, CDR1 is DFQATT and CDR2 SNEGSKA (reference sequence). V shed 6 bases and J shed 4 bases, with 8 bases lying between them.

The chain couples TRBV5-1 to TRBJ2-2; 8 nucleotides agree with TRBD2. Germline V lookup: CDR1 SGHRS, CDR2 YFSETQ. V gave up 4 bases and J gave up 3 bases; unmatched junction bases: 8. This CDR3 has 16 amino acids. In DNA, the CDR3 is TGCGCCAGCAGCGGCTCCGGGACTAGAGACACCGGGGAGCTGTTTTTT. Its protein product is CASSGSGTRDTGELFF.

The V and J genes are TRBV19 and TRBJ2-7, with D perhaps matching TRBD1 (6 bases). V lost 2 bases and J lost 2, with 10 bases in between. The CDR3 spans 14 residues. CDR1 is LNHDA and CDR2 is SQIVND in the germline V gene (reference sequence). CDR3 in DNA: TGTGCCAGTAGTATAACCGGACAGACCTACGAGCAGTACTTC. This codes for CASSITGQTYEQYF.

The chain uses TRBV27 and TRBJ2-1; 8 positions match TRBD2. V lost 2 bases to trimming and J lost 6 bases; unmatched junction nucleotides: 6. CDR1 and CDR2 from the germline V gene are MNHEY and SMNVEV (reference sequence). This CDR3 is 15 amino acids long. The CDR3 DNA reads TGTGCCAGCAGTTTAGCAGCGGGAGTCATCAATGAGCAGTTCTTC. Translating it yields CASSLAAGVINEQFF.

The rearrangement uses TRBV5-1 and TRBJ1-1, with D maybe TRBD1 (6 bases). Germline V lookup: CDR1 SGHRS, CDR2 YFSETQ. CDR3 length: 16 residues. The V end lost 4 bases, the J end lost 1 base, and 17 bases lay between the germline ends. CDR3 sequence: CASSPTTGQKNTEAFF. Here the CDR3 DNA reads TGCGCCAGCAGCCCTACGACAGGACAGAAGAACACTGAAGCTTTCTTT.

This sequence joins TRBV19 and TRBJ1-2; 8 bases are a match to TRBD1. With V trimmed by 6 bases and J by 0 bases, 6 bases remained unmatched. Germline loops: CDR1 LNHDA, CDR2 SQIVND (reference sequence). This CDR3 contains 15 residues. The CDR3 is CASRRGQGANYGYTF. The CDR3 DNA follows: TGTGCCAGTAGGCGAGGACAGGGCGCTAACTATGGCTACACCTTC.

The chain carries TRBV4-1 and TRBJ2-7, with 7 positions matching TRBD1. The CDR3 has 15 amino acids. Looked up from germline, CDR1 is MGHRA and CDR2 is YSYEKL. J gave up 2 bases and V 0 bases, and 4 bases lay outside the gene matches. The chain's CDR3 is CASSQDDRVTYEQYF. Here the CDR3 DNA reads TGCGCCAGCAGCCAAGACGACAGGGTGACCTACGAGCAGTACTTC.

The chain joins TRBV6-5 to TRBJ2-5, with 7 bases lining up with TRBD1. The DNA end favors TRBJ2-7, so the J call may be wrong. This CDR3 is built from 13 residues. CDR1 MNHEY and CDR2 SVGAGI come from the germline V gene. As DNA, the CDR3 is TGTGCCAGCAGTTACAGGGGGCGAGGCGAGCAGTACTTC. Residues: CASSYRGRGEQYF.

V is TRBV7-2 and J is TRBJ2-2; possible D gene TRBD1, 6 bases. The CDR3 totals 14 residues. In germline, CDR1 is SGHTA, CDR2 FQGNSA. V gave up 5 bases and J gave up 7 bases, with 14 bases separating them. The CDR3 sequence: CASSPYRVGGELFF. In DNA, the CDR3 is TGTGCCAGCAGCCCCTACAGGGTGGGCGGGGAGCTGTTTTTT.

This clone was detected only a few times. This chain joins TRBV28 and TRBJ2-1; 9 bases fit TRBD2. The CDR3 consists of 16 residues. Trimming took 1 base from V and 7 from J; bases not matched to a gene: 8. Germline V gives CDR1 MDHEN, CDR2 SYDVKM. In nucleotides, the CDR3 is TGTGCCAGCAGTTTATATAGCGGGAGTCGAGGAAATGAGCAGTTCTTC. It codes for CASSLYSGSRGNEQFF. The variable domain in full, with the rest retrieved from reference TRBV28 and TRBJ2-1, is DVKVTQSSRYLVKRTGEKVFLECVQDMDHENMFWYRQDPGLGLRLIYFSYDVKMKEKGDIPEGYSVSREKKERFSLILESASTNQTSMYLCASSLYSGSRGNEQFFGPGTRLTVL.

This clone was seen a handful of times. V is TRBV7-2 and J is TRBJ2-3; 15 bases agree with TRBD2. Unmatched junction bases numbered 3, after V lost 5 bases and J lost 3 bases. The CDR3 spans 16 residues. Germline assignment: CDR1 SGHTA and CDR2 FQGNSA. CDR3 nucleotide sequence: TGTGCCAGCAGCATCGGGACTAGCGGGGGGACAGATACGCAGTATTTT. This gives the protein CASSIGTSGGTDTQYF.

The chain is built from TRBV19 and TRBJ2-2, with TRBD2 identical over 7 bases. The CDR3 is made up of 15 amino acids. V shed 6 bases, J shed 0 bases, and the junction held 4 bases outside the gene matches. Per germline, CDR1 LNHDA and CDR2 SQIVND (reference sequence). The CDR3 sequence is CASSSGTTNTGELFF. The CDR3 DNA reads TGTGCCAGTAGCTCCGGGACTACGAACACCGGGGAGCTGTTTTTT.

As DNA, the CDR3 is TGTGCCAGCTCACCCCCGGGACTTGACTACGAGCAGTACTTC. The encoded protein is CASSPPGLDYEQYF. This sequence joins TRBV18 and TRBJ2-7; weak D call: TRBD2 (6 bases). CDR3 size: 14 residues. CDR1 and CDR2 from the germline V gene are KGHSH and LQKENI. V lost 3 bases, J lost 3 bases, and 12 bases lay in between.